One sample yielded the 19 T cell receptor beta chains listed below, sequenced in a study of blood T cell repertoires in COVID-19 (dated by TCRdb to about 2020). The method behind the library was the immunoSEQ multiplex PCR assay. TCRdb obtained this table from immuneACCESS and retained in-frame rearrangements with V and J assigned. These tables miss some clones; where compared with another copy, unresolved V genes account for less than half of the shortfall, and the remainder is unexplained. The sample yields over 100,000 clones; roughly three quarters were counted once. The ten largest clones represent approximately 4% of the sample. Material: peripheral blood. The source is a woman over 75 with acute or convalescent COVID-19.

The CDR3 is CASRLDSYEQYF. The CDR3 bases are TGCGCCAGCAGGCTAGACAGCTACGAGCAGTACTTC. The gene calls are TRBV5-1 and TRBJ2-7; D is perhaps TRBD1 (5 bases). This CDR3 is built from 12 residues. CDR1 and CDR2 (germline): SGHRS, YFSETQ. V was shortened by 5 bases and J by 3 bases, with 9 bases between the two germline ends.

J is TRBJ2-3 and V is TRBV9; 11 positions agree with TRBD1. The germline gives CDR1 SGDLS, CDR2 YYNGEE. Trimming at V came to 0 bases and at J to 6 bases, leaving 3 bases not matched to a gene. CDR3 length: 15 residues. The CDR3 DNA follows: TGTGCCAGCAGCGTAGCTGGGACAGGGGGTGATACGCAGTATTTT. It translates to CASSVAGTGGDTQYF.

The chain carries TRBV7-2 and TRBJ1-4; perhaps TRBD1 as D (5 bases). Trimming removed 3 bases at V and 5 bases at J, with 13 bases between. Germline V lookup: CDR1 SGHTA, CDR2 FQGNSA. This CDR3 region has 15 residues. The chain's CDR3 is CASSFGGTENEKLFF. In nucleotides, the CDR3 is TGTGCCAGCAGCTTCGGGGGGACGGAGAATGAAAAACTGTTTTTT.

CDR3 sequence (DNA): TGCGCCAGCAGCTACAGGGGGCAGGGGATTGGGTACAATGAGCAGTTCTTC. As protein: CASSYRGQGIGYNEQFF. The J gene is TRBJ2-1, the V gene TRBV4-1, with 9 nucleotides matching TRBD1. There are 17 residues in the CDR3. The V segment lost 5 bases and the J segment 4 bases; nucleotides outside the gene matches: 12. Germline CDR1 reads MGHRA; CDR2 reads YSYEKL.

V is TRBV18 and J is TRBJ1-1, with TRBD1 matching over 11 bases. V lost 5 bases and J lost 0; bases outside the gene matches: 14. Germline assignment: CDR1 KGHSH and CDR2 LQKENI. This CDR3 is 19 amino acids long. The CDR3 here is CASSSLKSRDRGMNTEAFF. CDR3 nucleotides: TGTGCCAGCTCATCTTTAAAGAGCCGGGACAGGGGGATGAACACTGAAGCTTTCTTT. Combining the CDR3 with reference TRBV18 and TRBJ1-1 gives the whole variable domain NAGVMQNPRHLVRRRGQEARLRCSPMKGHSHVYWYRQLPEEGLKFMVYLQKENIIDESGMPKERFSAEFPKEGPSILRIQQVVRGDSAAYFCASSSLKSRDRGMNTEAFFGQGTRLTVV.

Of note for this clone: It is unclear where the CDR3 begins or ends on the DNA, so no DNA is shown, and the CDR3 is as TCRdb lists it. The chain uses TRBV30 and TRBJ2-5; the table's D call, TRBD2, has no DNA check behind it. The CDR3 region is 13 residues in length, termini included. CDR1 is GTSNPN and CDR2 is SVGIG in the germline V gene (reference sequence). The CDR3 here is CAWGGGALISPYF.

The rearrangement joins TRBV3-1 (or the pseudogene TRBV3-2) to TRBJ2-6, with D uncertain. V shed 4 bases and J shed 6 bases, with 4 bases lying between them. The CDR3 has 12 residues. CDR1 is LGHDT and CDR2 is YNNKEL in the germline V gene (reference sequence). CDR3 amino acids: CASSPSANVLTF. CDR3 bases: TGTGCCAGCAGCCCGTCGGCCAACGTCCTGACTTTC.

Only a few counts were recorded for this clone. CDR3 DNA: TGTGCCAGCAGCTTAGGTGGGGACAGATTAAATAATTCACCCCTCCACTTT. This encodes CASSLGGDRLNNSPLHF. This chain uses TRBV7-8 with TRBJ1-6; 7 nucleotides align to TRBD1. Looked up from germline, CDR1 is SGHVS and CDR2 is FQNEAQ. The CDR3 sequence is 17 residues long. Losses at the gene ends were 1 base for V and 5 bases for J; bases not matched to a gene: 8.

The DNA for the CDR3 is TGCAGCGTTGAAGATCTCGGGGGACCCCTTACGGCTTTCTTT. It codes for CSVEDLGGPLTAFF. This sequence joins TRBV29-1 and TRBJ1-1, with D possibly being TRBD1 (5 bases). In germline, CDR1 is SQVTM, CDR2 ANQGSEA. The CDR3 is 14 amino acids. Trimming took off 0 bases at V and 11 bases at J, with 19 bases between the two ends.

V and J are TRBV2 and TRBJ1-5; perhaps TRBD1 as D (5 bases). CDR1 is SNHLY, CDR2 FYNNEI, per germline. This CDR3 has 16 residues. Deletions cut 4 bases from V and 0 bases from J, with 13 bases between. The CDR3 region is CASSVGHHLSNQPQHF. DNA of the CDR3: TGTGCCAGCAGTGTCGGACACCACCTTAGCAATCAGCCCCAGCATTTT.

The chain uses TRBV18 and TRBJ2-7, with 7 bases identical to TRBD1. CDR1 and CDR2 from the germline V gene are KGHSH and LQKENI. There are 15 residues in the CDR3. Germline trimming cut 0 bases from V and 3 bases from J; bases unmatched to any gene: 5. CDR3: CASSPPVNRGYEQYF. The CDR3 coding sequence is TGTGCCAGCTCACCACCGGTTAACAGGGGCTACGAGCAGTACTTC.

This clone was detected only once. The CDR3 protein is CASSPLPGQGYNEQFF. CDR3 DNA sequence: TGTGCCAGCAGCCCCCTCCCGGGACAGGGGTACAATGAGCAGTTCTTC. The V call is TRBV7-9, the J call TRBJ2-1, with 10 bases lining up with TRBD1. CDR1 and CDR2 from the germline V gene are SEHNR and FQNEAQ (reference sequence). V shed 5 bases and J 4 bases; nucleotides not matched to a gene: 8. This CDR3 comprises 16 residues. The complete variable domain, with remaining parts taken from reference TRBV7-9 and TRBJ2-1, reads DTGVSQNPRHKITKRGQNVTFRCDPISEHNRLYWYRQTLGQGPEFLTYFQNEAQLEKSRLLSDRFSAERPKGSFSTLEIQRTEQGDSAMYLCASSPLPGQGYNEQFFGPGTRLTVL.

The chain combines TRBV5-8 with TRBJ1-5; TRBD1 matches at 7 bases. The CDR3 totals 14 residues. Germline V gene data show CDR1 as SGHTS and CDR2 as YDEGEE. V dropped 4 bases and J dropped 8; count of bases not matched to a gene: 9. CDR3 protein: CASSLRQGGKPQHF. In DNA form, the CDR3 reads TGTGCCAGCAGCCTGAGACAGGGTGGCAAGCCCCAGCATTTT.

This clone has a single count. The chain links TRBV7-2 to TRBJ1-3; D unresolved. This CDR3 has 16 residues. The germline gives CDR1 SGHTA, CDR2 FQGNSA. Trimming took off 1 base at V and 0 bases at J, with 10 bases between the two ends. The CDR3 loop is CASSLDAGPSGNTIYF. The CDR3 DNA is TGTGCCAGCAGCTTAGATGCGGGTCCCTCTGGAAACACCATATATTTT.

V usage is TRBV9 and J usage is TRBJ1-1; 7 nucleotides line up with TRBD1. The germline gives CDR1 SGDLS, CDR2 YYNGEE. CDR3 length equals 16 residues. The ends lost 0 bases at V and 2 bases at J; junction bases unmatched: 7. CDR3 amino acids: CASSVGLGGLNTEAFF. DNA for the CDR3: TGTGCCAGCAGCGTAGGGCTAGGGGGCCTTAACACTGAAGCTTTCTTT.

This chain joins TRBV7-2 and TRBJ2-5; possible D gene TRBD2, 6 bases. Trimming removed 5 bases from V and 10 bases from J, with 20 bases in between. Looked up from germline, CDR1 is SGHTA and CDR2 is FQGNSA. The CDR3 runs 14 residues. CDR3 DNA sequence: TGTGCCAGCAGCCTAGACGGCGGGCGGGGAAACCAGTACTTC. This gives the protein CASSLDGGRGNQYF.

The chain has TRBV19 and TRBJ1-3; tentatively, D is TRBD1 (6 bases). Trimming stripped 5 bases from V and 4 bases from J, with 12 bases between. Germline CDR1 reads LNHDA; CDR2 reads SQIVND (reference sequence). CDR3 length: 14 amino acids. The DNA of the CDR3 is TGTGCCAGTAGTCCACAGGGAACCGGAAACACCATATATTTT. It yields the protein CASSPQGTGNTIYF. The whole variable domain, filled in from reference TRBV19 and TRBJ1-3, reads DGGITQSPKYLFRKEGQNVTLSCEQNLNHDAMYWYRQDPGQGLRLIYYSQIVNDFQKGDIAEGYSVSREKKESFPLTVTSAQKNPTAFYLCASSPQGTGNTIYFGEGSWLTVV.

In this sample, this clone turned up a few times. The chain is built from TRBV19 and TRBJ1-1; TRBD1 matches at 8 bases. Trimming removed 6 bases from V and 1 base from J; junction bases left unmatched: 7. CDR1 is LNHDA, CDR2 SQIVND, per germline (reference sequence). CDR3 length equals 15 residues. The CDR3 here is CASSPDRVENTEAFF. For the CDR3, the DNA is TGTGCCAGTAGCCCGGACAGGGTAGAGAACACTGAAGCTTTCTTT.

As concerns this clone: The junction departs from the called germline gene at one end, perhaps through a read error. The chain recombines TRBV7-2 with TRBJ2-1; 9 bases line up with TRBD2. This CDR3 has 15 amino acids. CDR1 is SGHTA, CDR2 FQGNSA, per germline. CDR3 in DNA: TGTGCCAGCACCTTAAATAGCGGGAGCCGCAATGAGCAGTTCTTC. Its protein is CASTLNSGSRNEQFF.